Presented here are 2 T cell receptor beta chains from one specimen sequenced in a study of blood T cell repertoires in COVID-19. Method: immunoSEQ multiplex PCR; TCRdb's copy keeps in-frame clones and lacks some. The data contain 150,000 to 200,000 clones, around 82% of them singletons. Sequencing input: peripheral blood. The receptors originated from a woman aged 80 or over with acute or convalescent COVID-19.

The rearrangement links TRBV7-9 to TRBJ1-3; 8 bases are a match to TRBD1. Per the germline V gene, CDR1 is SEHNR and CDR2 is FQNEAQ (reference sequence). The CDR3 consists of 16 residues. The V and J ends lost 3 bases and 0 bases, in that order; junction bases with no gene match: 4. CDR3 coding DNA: TGTGCCAGCAGCTTTGCGGGACAGGACTCTGGAAACACCATATATTTT. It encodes CASSFAGQDSGNTIYF.

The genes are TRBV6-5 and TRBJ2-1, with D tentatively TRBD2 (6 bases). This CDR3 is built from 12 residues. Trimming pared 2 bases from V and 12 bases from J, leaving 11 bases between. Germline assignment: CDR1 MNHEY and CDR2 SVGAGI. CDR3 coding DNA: TGTGCCAGCAGTTACCTGGGACTTCGGCAGTTCTTC. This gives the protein CASSYLGLRQFF.